Listed below are T cell receptor beta chains from one sample, sequenced in a study of blood T cell repertoires in COVID-19. TCRdb's copy holds only in-frame clones and misses some; the assay was immunoSEQ multiplex PCR. The repertoire holds under 35,000 clones, with more than 75% as singletons. Sequenced: peripheral blood. The origin of the receptors is a human donor in a cohort sampled during active COVID-19. Both conserved end residues are part of each CDR3. Fields, in order: CDR3 length, D gene, V gene, clone size, J gene, CDR3 protein, CDR3 DNA. The D gene is left open where the match is weak. Clone size, where shown, is once, few, many, or a class for clones that have expanded.

>12|NA|TRBV6-5|NA|TRBJ2-7
CASKRTTYEQYF
TGTGCCAGCAAGCGCACGACCTACGAGCAGTACTTC
>16|TRBD2|TRBV9|NA|TRBJ2-3
CASSERAGGRTDTQYF
TGTGCCAGCAGCGAACGAGCGGGGGGCCGCACAGATACGCAGTATTTT
>19|TRBD2|TRBV4-3|NA|TRBJ2-3
CASSQASGGSSPSTDTQYF
TGCGCCAGCAGCCAAGCCAGCGGGGGCTCCTCTCCTAGCACAGATACGCAGTATTTT
>13|NA|TRBV5-4|NA|TRBJ2-7
CASSSRVQYEQYF
TGTGCCAGCAGCTCCAGGGTTCAGTACGAGCAGTACTTC
>15|NA|TRBV5-5|NA|TRBJ1-2
CASSPRADGVYGYTF
TGTGCCAGCAGCCCGAGAGCCGACGGGGTCTATGGCTACACCTTC
>15|NA|TRBV6-2/TRBV6-3|NA|TRBJ1-3
CASSYSAFSGNTIYF
TGTGCCAGCAGTTACTCGGCTTTCTCTGGAAACACCATATATTTT
>14|NA|TRBV27|NA|TRBJ1-5
CASSHRGSNQPQHF
TGTGCCAGCAGCCACCGGGGGAGCAATCAGCCCCAGCATTTT
>13|NA|TRBV5-4|NA|TRBJ1-4
CASSLWGDEKLFF
TGTGCCAGCAGCCTCTGGGGGGATGAAAAACTGTTTTTT
>15|TRBD1|TRBV2|NA|TRBJ2-3
CASSEVRGPGNTQYF
TGTGCCAGCAGTGAGGTCAGGGGGCCCGGAAATACGCAGTATTTT
>15|TRBD1|TRBV6-2/TRBV6-3|NA|TRBJ1-5
CASSYSQTGDQPQHF
TGTGCCAGCAGTTACTCACAAACAGGGGATCAGCCCCAGCATTTT
>15|TRBD1|TRBV7-3|NA|TRBJ2-1
CASSLEGARGNEQFF
TGTGCCAGCAGCTTAGAGGGGGCTCGAGGAAATGAGCAGTTCTTC
>15|NA|TRBV3-1/TRBV3-2|NA|TRBJ2-4
CASSQPSIAKNIQYF
TGTGCCAGCAGCCAACCCTCTATAGCCAAAAACATTCAGTACTTC
>12|NA|TRBV29-1|NA|TRBJ1-2
CSVEAGAYGYTF
TGCAGCGTTGAGGCAGGGGCCTATGGCTACACCTTC
>15|NA|TRBV7-2|NA|TRBJ1-2
CASSLVAGSNYGYTF
TGTGCCAGCAGCTTAGTGGCAGGTAGTAACTATGGCTACACCTTC
>16|TRBD1|TRBV7-6|NA|TRBJ2-6
CASSLERGLGANVLTF
TGTGCCAGCAGCTTAGAGAGGGGGCTTGGGGCCAACGTCCTGACTTTC
>14|NA|TRBV5-1|NA|TRBJ1-6
CASSSAGRSSPLHF
TGCGCCAGCAGCTCCGCAGGGAGGAGTTCACCCCTCCACTTT
>18|TRBD2|TRBV19|NA|TRBJ2-3
CASSTRRLRGGSTDTQYF
TGTGCCAGTAGTACTCGGCGTCTACGGGGGGGGAGCACAGATACGCAGTATTTT
>14|NA|TRBV19|NA|TRBJ1-5
CASSRTSSNQPQHF
TGTGCCAGTAGTCGGACTTCGAGCAATCAGCCCCAGCATTTT
>15|TRBD2|TRBV19|NA|TRBJ2-1
CASSIGLAGGNEQFF
TGTGCCAGTAGTATTGGACTAGCGGGGGGCAATGAGCAGTTCTTC
>17|NA|TRBV10-1|NA|TRBJ2-2
CASSESIAPGSGGELFF
TGCGCCAGCAGTGAGTCGATTGCGCCCGGGAGTGGCGGGGAGCTGTTTTTT
>20|TRBD2|TRBV7-8|few|TRBJ2-4
CASSRSGGGPYTLAKNIQYF
TGTGCCAGCAGCCGCTCTGGCGGGGGTCCCTACACCCTAGCCAAAAACATTCAGTACTTC
>15|NA|TRBV6-5|few|TRBJ1-1
CASRPDSQGFAEAFF
TGTGCCAGCAGACCAGACTCACAGGGATTCGCTGAAGCTTTCTTT
>15|TRBD1|TRBV4-3|NA|TRBJ1-4
CASSRRQGAGEKLFF
TGCGCCAGCAGCCGCCGACAGGGGGCGGGAGAAAAACTGTTTTTT
>16|TRBD1|TRBV19|NA|TRBJ1-2
CASSSRPGQGAHGYTF
TGTGCCAGTAGTTCAAGACCGGGACAGGGGGCGCATGGCTACACCTTC
>12|TRBD1|TRBV12-3/TRBV12-4|NA|TRBJ1-2
CASSLTGYGYTF
TGTGCCAGCAGTTTGACAGGGTATGGCTACACCTTC
>15|NA|TRBV13|NA|TRBJ2-1
CASSLGQGYRNEQFF
TGTGCCAGCAGCTTAGGTCAGGGGTATCGCAATGAGCAGTTCTTC
>15|NA|TRBV6-5|NA|TRBJ1-6
CATSRVSSYNSPLHF
TGTGCCACCTCCAGGGTATCTAGTTATAATTCACCCCTCCACTTT
>17|TRBD1|TRBV20-1|NA|TRBJ1-6
CSASIRTGSSYNSPLHF
TGCAGTGCTAGTATCAGGACAGGCAGCTCCTATAATTCACCCCTCCACTTT
>13|NA|TRBV11-1|NA|TRBJ2-4
CASSLDRKNIQYF
TGTGCCAGCAGCTTAGACCGGAAAAACATTCAGTACTTC
>16|NA|TRBV11-2|once|TRBJ2-7
CASSLDGAGYFYEQYF
TGTGCCAGCAGCTTAGACGGCGCAGGGTACTTCTACGAGCAGTACTTC
>14|NA|TRBV5-6|NA|TRBJ1-2
CASSLNGGKDGYTF
TGTGCCAGCAGCTTGAATGGAGGGAAAGATGGCTACACCTTC
>14|NA|TRBV11-1|once|TRBJ2-5
CASSLSPRKETQYF
TGTGCCAGCAGCTTATCCCCTAGAAAAGAGACCCAGTACTTC
>14|NA|TRBV18|NA|TRBJ2-5
CASSPGDNQETQYF
TGTGCCAGCTCACCGGGGGACAATCAAGAGACCCAGTACTTC
>14|TRBD2|TRBV27|few|TRBJ2-7
CASSLGWGGEEQYF
TGTGCCAGCAGTTTGGGCTGGGGAGGGGAGGAGCAGTACTTC
>18|TRBD1|TRBV7-6|few|TRBJ2-6
CASSLVQGRVDGANVLTF
TGTGCCAGCAGCTTAGTACAGGGGCGGGTCGATGGGGCCAACGTCCTGACTTTC
>15|TRBD1|TRBV27|NA|TRBJ1-1
CASSFQQGRNTEAFF
TGTGCCAGCAGTTTTCAACAGGGGAGGAACACTGAAGCTTTCTTT
>11|NA|TRBV5-6|NA|TRBJ1-2
CASSLAGYYTF
TGTGCCAGCAGCTTAGCAGGCTACTACACCTTC
>14|NA|TRBV4-2|once|TRBJ1-1
CASSQDRINTEAFF
TGTGCCAGCAGCCAAGACAGAATAAACACTGAAGCTTTCTTT
>13|TRBD1|TRBV27|once|TRBJ1-1
CASSHGQGYEAFF
TGTGCCAGCAGCCACGGACAGGGCTATGAAGCTTTCTTT
>15|TRBD1|TRBV6-6|NA|TRBJ1-2
CASSYGQGRNYGYTF
TGTGCCAGCAGTTACGGACAGGGGAGGAACTATGGCTACACCTTC
>14|NA|TRBV6-5|NA|TRBJ2-2
CASRVGADTGELFF
TGTGCCAGCAGGGTGGGGGCCGACACCGGGGAGCTGTTTTTT
>16|TRBD1|TRBV10-3|NA|TRBJ2-1
CAISDPGGQGGSQQFF
TGTGCCATCAGTGATCCCGGGGGACAGGGGGGGTCCCAGCAGTTCTTC
>15|NA|TRBV11-2|NA|TRBJ1-6
CASSLVWQDNSPLHF
TGTGCCAGCAGCTTAGTTTGGCAGGATAATTCACCCCTCCACTTT
>13|TRBD1|TRBV6-5|NA|TRBJ1-2
CATRTGGSSGYTF
TGTGCCACAAGGACAGGGGGATCCTCTGGCTACACCTTC
>18|TRBD2|TRBV5-1|NA|TRBJ2-3
CASRDPTGTSGGPQTQYF
TGCGCCAGCAGAGACCCAACCGGGACTAGCGGGGGGCCCCAGACGCAGTATTTT
>15|TRBD1|TRBV6-1|NA|TRBJ1-2
CASSEMGQGLGGYTF
TGTGCCAGCAGTGAAATGGGACAGGGTTTGGGGGGCTACACCTTC
>15|NA|TRBV19|NA|TRBJ2-7
CASSISEGPAYEQYF
TGTGCCAGTAGTATTTCGGAGGGGCCGGCCTACGAGCAGTACTTC
>14|TRBD2|TRBV19|NA|TRBJ2-7
CASSTSGPSYEQYF
TGTGCCAGTAGTACTAGCGGCCCCTCCTACGAGCAGTACTTC
>14|TRBD2|TRBV28|once|TRBJ2-5
CASSLDGLAETQYF
TGTGCCAGCAGTTTAGACGGACTAGCAGAGACCCAGTACTTC
>13|NA|TRBV27|NA|TRBJ2-3
CASSPGLAGTQYF
TGTGCCAGCAGTCCCGGACTTGCGGGCACGCAGTATTTT
>11|NA|TRBV11-2|NA|TRBJ2-7
CASSFSYEQYF
TGTGCCAGCAGCTTTTCTTACGAGCAGTACTTC
>15|TRBD2|TRBV9|NA|TRBJ2-3
CASRGSGGAEDTQYF
TGTGCCAGCCGGGGGAGCGGGGGGGCGGAAGATACGCAGTATTTT
>13|NA|TRBV7-9|once|TRBJ2-5
CASRLDSEETQYF
TGTGCCAGTCGGTTGGACAGCGAAGAGACCCAGTACTTC